The subject of this entry is one T cell receptor beta chain. What it binds is unknown. This sample stems from a study of cytomegalovirus exposure and HLA in healthy donors. Study context: The 600 to 800 first-cohort repertoires shared a platform with the roughly 130 validation repertoires, as reported in a later analysis. Study results and limitations: In vitro assays verified that a few CMV-associated chains recognized CMV antigens specifically. The study designated 150 or so TCR beta chains cytomegalovirus-associated.

Data came from immunoSEQ multiplex PCR; TCRdb stores just in-frame clones and leaves some out. This table holds roughly 120,000 clones, 85% to 90% found once. Sequenced sample: PBMCs. This sequence was found in a man aged 30-40 years in good health and CMV-seronegative.

The CDR3 region is CASSAGTGGLEQYF. DNA of the CDR3: TGTGCCAGTAGTGCAGGGACAGGGGGACTCGAGCAGTACTTC. This chain connects TRBV19 to TRBJ2-7, with 11 bases fitting TRBD1. V trimming: 5 bases; J trimming: 6 bases; junction bases outside the gene matches: 6. This CDR3 is 14 amino acids long. Germline V gene data show CDR1 as LNHDA and CDR2 as SQIVND (reference sequence).